The 23 T cell receptor beta chains listed next were all sequenced from one sample in a study of blood T cell repertoires in COVID-19. The assay was immunoSEQ multiplex PCR, and TCRdb's table has in-frame clones only and misses some. The table shows some 370,000 clones, with almost 90% occurring only once. The sequencing sample was made of peripheral blood. These receptors were taken from a young man with active or convalescent COVID-19.

This rearrangement joins TRBV5-1 to TRBJ2-5, with 11 bases aligning to TRBD2. J lost 2 bases, V lost 1 base, and 10 bases had no gene match. Germline CDR1 and CDR2: SGHRS and YFSETQ. The CDR3 length is 18 residues. The CDR3 DNA reads TGCGCCAGCAGCTTGTCGTTAGTGGCTAGCGGGGGGCAAGAGACCCAGTACTTC. It encodes CASSLSLVASGGQETQYF.

Only a few counts were recorded for this clone. The chain has TRBV7-2 and TRBJ2-7, with TRBD1 matching 9 bases. The J segment lost 2 bases and the V segment lost 8 bases, leaving 4 bases of the junction unmatched. CDR1 and CDR2 from the germline V gene are SGHTA and FQGNSA. This CDR3 region has 13 residues. CDR3 bases: TGTGCCAGCGGACAGGGGAATACCTACGAGCAGTACTTC. It is translated as CASGQGNTYEQYF.

The chain uses TRBV27 and TRBJ1-1; D is possibly TRBD1 (6 bases). CDR3 length equals 13 residues. Trimming cost V 6 bases and J 8 bases, with 16 bases left between them. Germline V CDR1 and CDR2: MNHEY, SMNVEV (reference sequence). CDR3 region: CASSSWGPGEAFF. The CDR3 nucleotides are TGTGCCAGCAGCTCATGGGGGCCGGGAGAAGCTTTCTTT.

The J gene is TRBJ2-7, the V gene TRBV4-3, with 7 bases fitting TRBD1. This CDR3 has 14 amino acids. J gave up 1 base and V 1 base, and 1 base lay outside the gene matches. Germline V gene data show CDR1 as LGHNA and CDR2 as YSLEER. CDR3 loop: CASSQGGQSYEQYF. The CDR3 DNA reads as TGCGCCAGCAGCCAAGGGGGACAGTCCTACGAGCAGTACTTC.

The gene calls are TRBV24-1 and TRBJ2-7; tentatively, D is TRBD2 (6 bases). V lost 3 bases, J lost 0 bases, and 11 bases lay in between. The CDR3 consists of 15 residues. Per germline, CDR1 KGHDR and CDR2 SFDVKD. DNA of the CDR3: TGTGCCACCAGTGATCCTCACGGGAGCTCCTACGAGCAGTACTTC. It translates to CATSDPHGSSYEQYF.

This clone was counted once. The V and J genes are TRBV11-3 and TRBJ2-2, with 12 positions matching TRBD2. The J segment lost 7 bases and the V segment lost 5 bases, leaving 8 bases of the junction unmatched. The CDR3 contains 16 residues. The germline gives CDR1 SGHNT, CDR2 YENEEA. CDR3 coding DNA: TGTGCCAGCAGCGCACGACTAGCGGGAGATGGCGGGGAGCTGTTTTTT. Translation gives CASSARLAGDGGELFF.

This chain links TRBV2 with TRBJ1-5; weak D call: TRBD1 (6 bases). Germline V gene data show CDR1 as SNHLY and CDR2 as FYNNEI. This CDR3 spans 14 amino acids. V lost 8 bases and J lost 1, with 12 bases in between. CDR3 protein: CASRPQGSNQPQHF. Written as DNA, the CDR3 is TGTGCCAGCCGGCCCCAGGGGAGCAATCAGCCCCAGCATTTT.

The chain is built from TRBV4-1 and TRBJ1-1; D is perhaps TRBD1 (5 bases). Germline V lookup: CDR1 MGHRA, CDR2 YSYEKL. This CDR3 contains 17 residues. The V gene lost 4 bases and the J gene lost 0 bases, with 18 bases spanning the gap. CDR3 sequence: CASSRMFGHNMNTEAFF. The CDR3 bases are TGCGCCAGCAGCCGGATGTTCGGACACAACATGAACACTGAAGCTTTCTTT.

The J gene is TRBJ2-3, the V gene TRBV25-1, with D possibly matching TRBD1 (5 bases). The germline gives CDR1 MGHDK, CDR2 SYGVNS. This CDR3 contains 13 residues. The V gene lost 5 bases and the J gene lost 4 bases, with 10 bases spanning the gap. The CDR3 DNA reads TGTGCCAGCAGTTGGACACCCGCAGATACGCAGTATTTT. This sequence encodes CASSWTPADTQYF.

The rearrangement joins TRBV28 to TRBJ2-7; 7 bases line up with TRBD2. J lost 0 bases, V lost 8 bases, and 16 bases had no gene match. Germline CDR1 reads MDHEN; CDR2 reads SYDVKM. The CDR3 is made up of 17 amino acids. The CDR3 reads CASGPSTSPFSSYEQYF. The CDR3 DNA sequence: TGTGCCAGCGGACCCTCGACTAGCCCTTTTAGCTCCTACGAGCAGTACTTC.

This clone was counted between two and nine times. The chain is built from TRBV27 and TRBJ1-5, with D perhaps TRBD1 (6 bases). V was shortened by 0 bases and J by 2 bases, with 11 bases between the two germline ends. CDR1 and CDR2 from the germline V gene are MNHEY and SMNVEV (reference sequence). The CDR3 length is 16 residues. The CDR3 sequence: CASSLSLDSRNQPQHF. CDR3 nucleotide sequence: TGTGCCAGCAGTTTATCGTTGGACAGCCGCAATCAGCCCCAGCATTTT.

This sequence joins TRBV2 and TRBJ1-5; D gene unclear. This CDR3 has 12 residues. The V gene's germline CDR1 is SNHLY and CDR2 FYNNEI. Between the trimmed V and J ends, which lost 6 bases and 5 bases, there was a span of 8 bases. The CDR3 DNA follows: TGTGCCAGCAGGTTAACAGATCAGCCCCAGCATTTT. It is translated as CASRLTDQPQHF.

This clone was found once. The chain combines TRBV19 with TRBJ1-4, with 7 bases matching TRBD1. This CDR3 comprises 13 residues. Trimming took 8 bases from V and 4 from J; bases not matched to a gene: 4. From germline, CDR1 is LNHDA and CDR2 SQIVND (reference sequence). Here the CDR3 reads CASQGQINEKLFF. DNA of the CDR3: TGTGCCAGTCAGGGACAGATTAATGAAAAACTGTTTTTT.

The CDR3 DNA sequence: TGCGCCAGCAGCTTGGGGGCGCGGGTGACTGAAGCTTTCTTT. Translating gives CASSLGARVTEAFF. V gene TRBV5-1 combines with J gene TRBJ1-1; D is unresolved. V was trimmed by 0 bases and J by 5 bases, leaving 11 bases between them. The germline gives CDR1 SGHRS, CDR2 YFSETQ. The CDR3 runs to 14 residues.

J is TRBJ1-1 and V is TRBV30, with 7 bases aligning to TRBD1. The CDR3 sequence is 14 residues long. With 3 bases clipped from V and 0 bases from J, the junction kept 4 bases outside the gene matches. The germline V gene has CDR1 GTSNPN and CDR2 SVGIG (reference sequence). The CDR3 DNA is TGTGCCTGGAGCGAGGGACAGTTGAACACTGAAGCTTTCTTT. This sequence encodes CAWSEGQLNTEAFF.

This clone was counted once. The chain is built from TRBV12-1 and TRBJ1-5. TRBV12-1 is tagged as a pseudogene. The CDR3 is 17 residues long. The CDR3 spells CASSFHSGESSNQPQHF. The CDR3, as DNA: TGTGCCAGCAGCTTCCATTCGGGGGAGTCTAGCAATCAGCCCCAGCATTTT.

The V and J genes are TRBV9 and TRBJ1-3, with TRBD1 as a possible D gene (5 bases). The V end lost 0 bases, the J end lost 3 bases, and 13 bases lay between the germline ends. Germline V gene sequence: CDR1 SGDLS, CDR2 YYNGEE. The CDR3 runs 16 residues. CDR3 sequence: CASSVVEGLFGNTIYF. CDR3 nucleotide sequence: TGTGCCAGCAGCGTAGTGGAGGGGCTTTTTGGAAACACCATATATTTT.

About this clone: At one end the junction does not follow the germline gene, possibly because of a read error. The chain carries TRBV5-3 and TRBJ2-6, with D perhaps matching TRBD1 (5 bases). TRBV5-3 is reported as an ORF; its role is uncertain. The CDR3 sequence is 17 residues long. CDR3 protein: CARSQVQHRPGANVLTF. CDR3 bases: TGTGCCAGAAGCCAAGTACAACACCGTCCTGGGGCCAACGTGCTGACTTTC.

The chain couples TRBV6-2 or TRBV6-3 to TRBJ2-3, with 8 nucleotides matching TRBD2. J was trimmed by 13 bases and V by 6 bases; bases with no gene match: 6. The CDR3 is made up of 11 amino acids. CDR1 MNHEY and CDR2 SVGEGT come from the germline V gene. In DNA form, the CDR3 reads TGTGCCAGCAGCACCGGGACTAGTGAGTATTTT. It codes for CASSTGTSEYF.

The chain is built from TRBV7-9 and TRBJ1-2; a possible D gene is TRBD1 (6 bases). CDR1 is SEHNR and CDR2 is FQNEAQ in the germline V gene (reference sequence). This CDR3 is 15 amino acids long. V lost 3 bases, J lost 4 bases, and 15 bases lay in between. CDR3 bases: TGTGCCAGCAGCTTCCGGACAGATGTAACCTATGGCTACACCTTC. It codes for CASSFRTDVTYGYTF. Full variable domain (rest looked up from reference TRBV7-9 and TRBJ1-2): DTGVSQNPRHKITKRGQNVTFRCDPISEHNRLYWYRQTLGQGPEFLTYFQNEAQLEKSRLLSDRFSAERPKGSFSTLEIQRTEQGDSAMYLCASSFRTDVTYGYTFGSGTRLTVV.

The chain carries TRBV2 and TRBJ1-1; D gene unclear. V lost 3 bases and J 6 bases, leaving 17 bases between the germline ends. Germline CDR1 SNHLY, CDR2 FYNNEI. This CDR3 comprises 15 residues. CDR3 DNA: TGTGCCAGCAGTGAGGAAAGGCCCCAGGTCGCTGAAGCTTTCTTT. This encodes CASSEERPQVAEAFF.

The V and J genes are TRBV9 and TRBJ2-3, with unresolved D. V was clipped by 7 bases and J by 0 bases, with 12 bases between them. This CDR3 is built from 14 residues. Per the germline V gene, CDR1 is SGDLS and CDR2 is YYNGEE. In DNA, the CDR3 is TGTGCCAGCCGCGACGGTACTAGCACAGATACGCAGTATTTT. This sequence encodes CASRDGTSTDTQYF.

The CDR3 reads CASRRDRRSTEAFF. CDR3 sequence (DNA): TGTGCCAGCAGAAGAGACAGGCGTAGTACTGAAGCTTTCTTT. The chain is built from TRBV27 and TRBJ1-1, with D perhaps TRBD1 (6 bases). The CDR3 loop spans 14 amino acids. V shed 6 bases and J shed 5 bases, with 16 bases lying between them. CDR1 is MNHEY, CDR2 SMNVEV, per germline (reference sequence).